This TCR beta chain stems from a study of cytomegalovirus exposure and HLA in healthy donors. Study results and caveats: Later analysis demonstrated an association between a missense DCLRE1C variant and TCR beta V- and J-gene trimming.

This PCR relied on a set of 60 Vbeta primers and 13 Jbeta primers. Libraries were prepared by immunoSEQ multiplex PCR; TCRdb keeps only in-frame clonotypes and omits some of them. The table includes 120,000 or so clones, approximately 80% detected once. This clone showed up just a few times. What it binds is unknown. This CDR3 region has 14 residues. After removal of 6 bases from V and 6 bases from J, the junction contained 10 bases not matched to a gene. Germline values: CDR1 MNHEY, CDR2 SVGAGI. This rearrangement joins TRBV6-5 to TRBJ2-7; 8 bases are a match to TRBD1. The sample comprised PBMCs. The sequence was collected from a woman in her 40s in good health and CMV-seropositive. The CDR3 is CASSPGQGGGEQYF. In DNA, the CDR3 is TGTGCCAGCAGCCCTGGACAGGGTGGGGGCGAGCAGTACTTC.